This entry describes one T cell receptor (beta chain). The sample originates from a study of blood T cell repertoires in COVID-19. Study context: Material from acute and convalescent COVID-19 was sourced from the United States, Italy and Spain. Nucleic acid was either cDNA or gDNA, and it came from T cells, B-cell-depleted T cells, or PBMCs.

In the original workflow: The assay estimated nucleated cells by amplifying reference gene primers. The method was immunoSEQ multiplex PCR; TCRdb's version includes in-frame clones alone and lacks a portion of them. V and J calls and clone size are copied from that table; D and trimming were computed from the DNA. Of some 150,000 clones listed, approximately 90% are singletons. This CDR3 is built from 16 residues. V lost 1 base to trimming and J lost 9 bases, with 16 bases between them. Germline V gene data show CDR1 as MGHRA and CDR2 as YSYEKL. The source is a woman aged 50 to 60 with active or convalescent COVID-19. The sample comprised peripheral blood. V usage is TRBV4-1 and J usage is TRBJ1-6; D might be TRBD1 (5 bases). CDR3 nucleotide sequence: TGCGCCAGCAGCCAAGGTCGGTCGGGGGTAGGTTCACCCCTCCACTTT. Amino acid sequence: CASSQGRSGVGSPLHF.